Listed below are T cell receptor beta chains from one sample, sequenced in a study of blood T cell repertoires in COVID-19. The data were produced by immunoSEQ multiplex PCR, yet TCRdb's version contains in-frame clones alone and is incomplete. The sample holds 200,000 to 250,000 clones; about 90% are singletons and the top ten take roughly 3.7%. Sequenced input: PBMCs or T cells enriched from blood (not recorded which). All receptors derive from a woman in her 30s who had been exposed to COVID-19. Both conserved end residues are part of each CDR3. The D gene is left open where the match is weak. Clone size is not always given. Where it is, it says once, few, many or a class for expanded clones.

TRBD1,TRBV29-1,TRBJ2-3,-,CSVEPGDRDTDTQYF,TGCAGCGTCGAACCTGGGGACAGGGACACAGATACGCAGTATTTT
TRBD2,TRBV27,TRBJ2-3,-,CASSLGTSGGDTQYF,TGTGCCAGCAGTTTAGGGACTAGCGGGGGAGATACGCAGTATTTT
-,TRBV4-2,TRBJ1-1,-,CASSQGHSVSNTEAFF,TGTGCCAGCAGCCAAGGACACAGTGTATCGAACACTGAAGCTTTCTTT
TRBD2,TRBV14,TRBJ2-3,-,CASSQDKYSGRTDTQYF,TGTGCCAGCAGCCAAGATAAGTATAGCGGGAGAACCGATACGCAGTATTTT
-,TRBV7-9,TRBJ1-5,-,CASSVDSGVYSNQPQHF,TGTGCCAGCAGCGTGGACAGTGGGGTTTATAGCAATCAGCCCCAGCATTTT
-,TRBV19,TRBJ2-2,few,CASSMTQVWTGELFF,TGTGCCAGTAGTATGACACAGGTTTGGACCGGGGAGCTGTTTTTT
-,TRBV6-6,TRBJ1-2,-,CASSSTGDYGYTF,TGTGCCAGCAGTTCCACAGGAGACTATGGCTACACCTTC
-,TRBV7-9,TRBJ1-1,-,CASGGTTNTEAFF,TGTGCCAGCGGAGGGACGACGAACACTGAAGCTTTCTTT
-,TRBV3-1/TRBV3-2,TRBJ1-2,once,CASSQVMIIGRSPQGGYTF,TGTGCCAGCAGCCAAGTGATGATCATAGGGCGCAGCCCTCAGGGTGGCTACACCTTC
-,TRBV12-5,TRBJ2-7,-,CASAPAGSSYEQYF,TGTGCTAGTGCCCCCGCGGGGAGCTCCTACGAGCAGTACTTC
-,TRBV28,TRBJ2-2,-,CASVGQSNTGELFF,TGTGCCAGCGTTGGGCAGTCAAACACCGGGGAGCTGTTTTTT
-,TRBV10-3,TRBJ2-5,-,CAIQRTALQETQYF,TGTGCCATCCAACGGACAGCCCTCCAAGAGACCCAGTACTTC
TRBD1,TRBV24-1,TRBJ1-5,few,CATSDPRTGRANQPQHF,TGTGCCACCAGTGATCCTCGGACAGGGAGGGCCAATCAGCCCCAGCATTTT
TRBD2,TRBV4-2,TRBJ2-5,once,CASSSGPVGSGSETQYF,TGTGCCAGCAGTTCAGGCCCAGTAGGCAGCGGGAGTGAGACCCAGTACTTC
TRBD2,TRBV5-1,TRBJ2-5,-,CASRHGTSKETQYF,TGCGCCAGCAGACACGGGACTAGCAAGGAGACCCAGTACTTC
-,TRBV7-8,TRBJ2-1,-,CASSLDRVYEQFF,TGTGCCAGCAGCTTAGACAGGGTCTATGAGCAGTTCTTC
TRBD2,TRBV29-1,TRBJ2-5,-,CSVGLAEETQYF,TGCAGCGTTGGACTAGCGGAAGAGACCCAGTACTTC
-,TRBV10-3,TRBJ2-3,-,CAISLGGGSDTQYF,TGTGCCATCAGCCTCGGAGGCGGCTCAGATACGCAGTATTTT
-,TRBV7-9,TRBJ1-1,-,CASSPLGLNTEAFF,TGTGCCAGCAGCCCGCTGGGGCTGAACACTGAAGCTTTCTTT
TRBD1,TRBV7-8,TRBJ1-2,-,CASSSGQWDYGYTF,TGTGCCAGCAGCTCGGGACAGTGGGACTATGGCTACACCTTC
-,TRBV5-1,TRBJ2-6,-,CASSFWALSSGANVLTF,TGCGCCAGCAGCTTTTGGGCCCTTAGCTCTGGGGCCAACGTCCTGACTTTC
-,TRBV24-1,TRBJ2-1,once,CATSDLDRQFF,TGTGCCACCAGTGATTTGGACAGGCAGTTCTTC
-,TRBV12-1,TRBJ2-7,-,CASSFLLAGEGTEPYEQYF,TGTGCCAGCAGCTTTCTCTTAGCGGGAGAAGGGACAGAGCCCTACGAGCAGTACTTC
-,TRBV10-3,TRBJ1-6,-,CAILKGDENSPLHF,TGTGCCATCCTAAAGGGGGACGAAAATTCACCCCTCCACTTT
TRBD2,TRBV6-6,TRBJ2-1,-,CASSYQGGGAGVEQFF,TGTGCCAGCAGTTACCAGGGAGGAGGGGCGGGGGTTGAGCAGTTCTTC
-,TRBV6-6,TRBJ2-7,-,CASTLGGYLVDEQYF,TGTGCCAGCACCCTAGGGGGATATTTAGTCGACGAGCAGTACTTC
TRBD1,TRBV2,TRBJ2-6,once,CASSGTTGVGANVLTF,TGTGCCAGCAGTGGTACGACAGGGGTAGGGGCCAACGTCCTGACTTTC
-,TRBV30,TRBJ1-1,-,CAWSVTWAETNTEAFF,TGTGCCTGGAGTGTAACGTGGGCAGAGACGAACACTGAAGCTTTCTTT
-,TRBV9,TRBJ1-4,-,CASSPTDLSNEKLFF,TGTGCCAGCAGCCCGACTGACTTGTCTAATGAAAAACTGTTTTTT
TRBD1,TRBV9,TRBJ2-7,-,CASSPQGDATGQYF,TGTGCCAGCAGCCCTCAGGGGGACGCTACGGGGCAGTACTTC
-,TRBV2,TRBJ2-2,-,CASSSLRGGELFF,TGTGCCAGCAGCTCCCTTCGGGGCGGGGAGCTGTTTTTT
TRBD1,TRBV10-2,TRBJ1-4,-,CASRETGSPNEKLFF,TGCGCCAGCCGCGAGACAGGGTCTCCTAATGAAAAACTGTTTTTT
TRBD2,TRBV6-4,TRBJ2-2,-,CASSLSGGTGELFF,TGTGCCAGCAGTCTCTCGGGGGGCACCGGGGAGCTGTTTTTT
TRBD2,TRBV25-1,TRBJ2-3,-,CASSPGLAGRRDTQYF,TGTGCCAGCAGTCCGGGACTAGCGGGAAGGAGAGATACGCAGTATTTT
TRBD1,TRBV6-5,TRBJ1-2,-,CASSYRGQLDGYTF,TGTGCCAGCAGTTACAGGGGACAGCTTGATGGCTACACCTTC
-,TRBV28,TRBJ1-3,once,CASTPPQRNTIYF,TGTGCCAGCACCCCGCCCCAGAGAAACACCATATATTTT
-,TRBV3-1/TRBV3-2,TRBJ2-2,-,CASSQYGSYTGELFF,TGTGCCAGCAGCCAATACGGGTCTTACACCGGGGAGCTGTTTTTT
TRBD2,TRBV12-3/TRBV12-4,TRBJ2-3,-,CASSFSGRAYF,TGTGCCAGCAGTTTTAGCGGGAGGGCTTATTTT
-,TRBV19,TRBJ1-2,-,CASSWGDDGGYTF,TGTGCCAGTTCTTGGGGGGACGACGGTGGCTACACCTTC
-,TRBV7-9,TRBJ2-3,-,CASVYRRADTQYF,TGTGCCAGCGTTTATCGGCGGGCAGATACGCAGTATTTT
TRBD2,TRBV19,TRBJ2-7,-,CASKSLAGPYEQYF,TGTGCCAGTAAGTCTCTAGCGGGACCCTACGAGCAGTACTTC
-,TRBV6-5,TRBJ1-5,-,CASSDSQPQHF,TGTGCCAGCAGCGACAGTCAGCCCCAGCATTTT
-,TRBV5-1,TRBJ2-1,-,CASSLEPGSNEQFF,TGCGCCAGCAGCTTGGAGCCGGGGTCGAATGAGCAGTTCTTC
-,TRBV20-1,TRBJ2-1,-,CSASLTRGYNEQFF,TGCAGTGCTAGTTTGACTAGAGGGTACAATGAGCAGTTCTTC
-,TRBV9,TRBJ2-5,-,CASSVDPGGFQETQYF,TGTGCCAGCAGCGTAGACCCGGGCGGGTTTCAAGAGACCCAGTACTTC
TRBD1,TRBV5-4,TRBJ1-2,-,CASSWDRGLYDGYTF,TGTGCCAGCAGCTGGGACAGGGGTTTGTATGATGGCTACACCTTC
-,TRBV5-1,TRBJ2-7,-,CASSLQVSYEQYF,TGCGCCAGCAGCTTGCAGGTCTCCTACGAGCAGTACTTC
TRBD2,TRBV29-1,TRBJ2-1,-,CSAGTSGTGEQFF,TGCAGCGCCGGGACTAGCGGGACAGGGGAGCAGTTCTTC
TRBD1,TRBV18,TRBJ1-2,-,CASSVGTGTLTNYGYTF,TGTGCCAGCTCAGTTGGGACAGGGACCCTTACTAACTATGGCTACACCTTC
TRBD1,TRBV4-1,TRBJ2-2,-,CASSPTGQGDGELFF,TGCGCCAGCAGCCCCACAGGACAGGGGGACGGGGAGCTGTTTTTT
-,TRBV7-9,TRBJ1-2,-,CASSSSDRPPERYGYTF,TGTGCCAGCAGCTCGTCGGACAGACCCCCAGAAAGATATGGCTACACCTTC
-,TRBV25-1,TRBJ1-2,-,CASSESNNYGYTF,TGTGCCAGCAGTGAATCTAATAACTATGGCTACACCTTC
-,TRBV3-1/TRBV3-2,TRBJ1-2,many,CASSHSGRANYGYTF,TGTGCCAGCAGCCATTCAGGGAGGGCTAACTATGGCTACACCTTC
-,TRBV6-2/TRBV6-3,TRBJ2-6,-,CASSYGRQAPSGANVLTF,TGTGCCAGCAGTTACGGCCGGCAGGCTCCCTCTGGGGCCAACGTCCTGACTTTC
-,TRBV5-5,TRBJ1-2,-,CASSLNGLPLYGYTF,TGTGCCAGCAGCTTAAACGGACTCCCTCTCTATGGCTACACCTTC